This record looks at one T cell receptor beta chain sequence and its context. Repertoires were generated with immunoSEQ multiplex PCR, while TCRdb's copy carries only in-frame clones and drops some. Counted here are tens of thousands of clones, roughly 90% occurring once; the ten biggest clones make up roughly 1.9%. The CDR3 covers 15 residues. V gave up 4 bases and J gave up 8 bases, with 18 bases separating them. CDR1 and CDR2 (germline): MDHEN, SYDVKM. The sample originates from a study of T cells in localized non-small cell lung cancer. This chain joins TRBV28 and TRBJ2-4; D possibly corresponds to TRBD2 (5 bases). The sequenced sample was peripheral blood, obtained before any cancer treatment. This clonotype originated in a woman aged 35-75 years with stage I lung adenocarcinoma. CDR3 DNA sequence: TGTGCCAGCAGTTCCCCCGGCTCAGGAGGCGACATTCAGTACTTC. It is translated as CASSSPGSGGDIQYF.